Below are 30 T cell receptor beta chains sequenced from a single sample in a study of shared clonotypes between healthy human individuals. Libraries were prepared by immunoSEQ multiplex PCR; TCRdb keeps only in-frame clonotypes and omits some of them. In the table there are about 690,000 clones, 90% of which are singletons. Material: memory CD8+ T cells from PBMCs. Subset specified: CD45RO+ cells pooled with CCR7-negative TemRA cells. These receptors all come from a man between 18 and 35 years old in good health. Some clones in this sample may be carry-over from other donors' samples.

This chain joins TRBV1 and TRBJ2-7; TRBD2 reflects the table's D call only, with no check against the DNA. TRBV1 is given as a pseudogene. The CDR3 totals 11 residues. The CDR3 loop reads CTSSPAREQYF. The CDR3 DNA is TGCACCAGCAGCCCCGCGCGGGAGCAGTACTTC.

V and J are TRBV18 and TRBJ2-3; no reliable D call. This CDR3 is built from 16 residues. The V end lost 4 bases, the J end lost 2 bases, and 16 bases lay between the germline ends. Germline V lookup: CDR1 KGHSH, CDR2 LQKENI. The CDR3 DNA follows: TGTGCCAGCTCACTCCGAGTACCTAAAGACACAGATACGCAGTATTTT. It encodes CASSLRVPKDTDTQYF.

V is TRBV6-5 and J is TRBJ1-3, with D tentatively TRBD1 (5 bases). The V and J ends lost 2 bases and 6 bases respectively, with 11 bases between them. CDR3 length equals 14 residues. The germline V gene encodes CDR1 MNHEY and CDR2 SVGAGI. The CDR3 reads CASSYREGVNTIYF. The CDR3 nucleotides are TGTGCCAGCAGTTACCGGGAAGGGGTAAACACCATATATTTT.

This clone appeared once. J is TRBJ2-4 and V is TRBV18; D may be TRBD1 (5 bases). Between the trimmed V and J ends, which lost 4 bases and 3 bases, there was a span of 10 bases. CDR3 size: 14 residues. Germline-derived CDR1 and CDR2 are KGHSH and LQKENI. The CDR3 region has the DNA TGTGCCAGCTCACTACAGGACGGCAAAAACATTCAGTACTTC. Protein: CASSLQDGKNIQYF. Full variable domain (rest looked up from reference TRBV18 and TRBJ2-4): NAGVMQNPRHLVRRRGQEARLRCSPMKGHSHVYWYRQLPEEGLKFMVYLQKENIIDESGMPKERFSAEFPKEGPSILRIQQVVRGDSAAYFCASSLQDGKNIQYFGAGTRLSVL.

The V gene is TRBV11-2, the J gene TRBJ2-4, with 7 bases fitting TRBD1. J was trimmed by 1 base and V by 4 bases; bases with no gene match: 10. CDR1 SGHAT and CDR2 FQNNGV come from the germline V gene. The CDR3 length is 17 residues. Written as DNA, the CDR3 is TGTGCCAGCAGCTACCAGACAGGGATTAGTGCCAAAAACATTCAGTACTTC. Translation: CASSYQTGISAKNIQYF.

Concerning this clone: The sample contains more than one DNA sequence encoding this CDR3. The J gene is TRBJ1-5, the V gene TRBV7-9; D not certain. V lost 0 bases, J lost 4 bases, and 7 bases lay in between. Looked up from germline, CDR1 is SEHNR and CDR2 is FQNEAQ (reference sequence). The CDR3 runs to 14 residues. The DNA for the CDR3 is TGTGCCAGCAGCTTAGCGGGTAGTAATCAGCCCCAGCATTTT. Protein product: CASSLAGSNQPQHF.

The chain joins TRBV29-1 to TRBJ2-7; 9 bases are a match to TRBD1. Trimming at V came to 3 bases and at J to 5 bases, leaving 5 bases not matched to a gene. In germline, CDR1 is SQVTM, CDR2 ANQGSEA. The CDR3 covers 13 residues. This CDR3 reads CSVEGQGPNEQYF. In DNA form, the CDR3 reads TGCAGCGTTGAGGGACAGGGACCCAACGAGCAGTACTTC.

The chain couples TRBV25-1 to TRBJ2-4; 12 bases agree with TRBD2. This CDR3 is 17 amino acids long. With V trimmed by 3 bases and J by 9 bases, 12 bases remained unmatched. The germline V gene encodes CDR1 MGHDK and CDR2 SYGVNS. DNA for the CDR3: TGTGCCAGCAGTGACTCTCTCCTAGCGGGAGGGCCTGGCATTCAGTACTTC. Amino acid sequence: CASSDSLLAGGPGIQYF.

The chain carries TRBV7-9 and TRBJ2-7; D is perhaps TRBD1 (5 bases). V lost 2 bases and J 3 bases, leaving 17 bases between the germline ends. The length of the CDR3 is 16 residues. Germline V CDR1 and CDR2: SEHNR, FQNEAQ (reference sequence). This CDR3 is CASSLSARAVYYEQYF. DNA of the CDR3: TGTGCCAGCAGCTTATCCGCCAGGGCGGTTTACTACGAGCAGTACTTC.

The V gene is TRBV7-9, the J gene TRBJ2-7; no reliable D call. Deletions cut 5 bases from V and 6 bases from J, with 14 bases between. CDR3 length: 13 amino acids. CDR1 and CDR2 (germline): SEHNR, FQNEAQ (reference sequence). CDR3 in DNA: TGTGCCAGCAGCGATAGGACGTCTGGCGAGCAGTACTTC. Translation gives CASSDRTSGEQYF.

The chain has TRBV5-1 and TRBJ2-1, with unresolved D. This CDR3 spans 13 amino acids. In germline, CDR1 is SGHRS, CDR2 YFSETQ. The V and J ends lost 0 bases and 10 bases respectively, with 11 bases between them. The CDR3 bases are TGCGCCAGCAGCTTGGACATGGCGCTAGAGCAGTTCTTC. This gives the protein CASSLDMALEQFF.

The V gene is TRBV28, the J gene TRBJ1-5; TRBD1 might be the D (6 bases). Trimming took off 2 bases at V and 0 bases at J, with 17 bases between the two ends. The CDR3 covers 18 residues. Germline CDR1 and CDR2: MDHEN and SYDVKM. The CDR3 DNA is TGTGCCAGCAGTTTACGCAGGACAGAATTTTATAGCAATCAGCCCCAGCATTTT. It codes for CASSLRRTEFYSNQPQHF.

CDR3 sequence reads: CASWDLDRAEDTTNEKLFF. The CDR3 bases are TGTGCCAGCTGGGACTTAGACAGGGCCGAGGACACAACTAATGAAAAACTGTTTTTT. This chain uses TRBV28 with TRBJ1-4; 7 bases are shared with TRBD1. The CDR3 length is 19 residues. Losses at the gene ends were 8 bases for V and 0 bases for J; bases not matched to a gene: 18. Germline values: CDR1 MDHEN, CDR2 SYDVKM.

The chain joins TRBV6-5 to TRBJ2-2, with D perhaps matching TRBD1 (6 bases). CDR1 and CDR2 from the germline V gene are MNHEY and SVGAGI. The length of the CDR3 is 14 residues. V dropped 7 bases and J dropped 1 base, with 10 bases sitting between them. The CDR3 region is CASKDSQNTGELFF. The CDR3 DNA sequence: TGTGCCAGCAAGGACAGCCAGAACACCGGGGAGCTGTTTTTT.

The chain couples TRBV7-9 to TRBJ2-1, with D tentatively TRBD2 (6 bases). The germline gives CDR1 SEHNR, CDR2 FQNEAQ (reference sequence). Deletions cut 5 bases from V and 10 bases from J, with 33 bases between. This CDR3 spans 19 amino acids. The CDR3 coding sequence is TGTGCCAGCAGCCCCTCGGGAGAGCAGTACTACCCCTCGACGGGGGAGCAGTTCTTC. This codes for CASSPSGEQYYPSTGEQFF.

V usage is TRBV7-3 and J usage is TRBJ2-1; TRBD1 or TRBD2 may be the D gene (5 bases each). The CDR3 has 15 amino acids. CDR1 is SGHTA and CDR2 is FQGTGA in the germline V gene. The germline V and J ends were trimmed by 6 bases and 0 bases, with 12 bases remaining between them. CDR3: CASSPGPSSYNEQFF. CDR3 DNA: TGTGCCAGCAGTCCGGGACCGAGCTCCTACAATGAGCAGTTCTTC.

The rearrangement joins TRBV7-9 to TRBJ2-7; 11 bases fit TRBD2. Germline CDR1 is SEHNR and CDR2 is FQNEAQ (reference sequence). V trimming: 7 bases; J trimming: 5 bases; junction bases outside the gene matches: 10. The CDR3 loop spans 15 amino acids. CDR3 in DNA: TGTGCCAGCACCCCTTCTGTACTAGCGGGAGACGAGCAGTACTTC. Translating gives CASTPSVLAGDEQYF.

This chain connects TRBV6-5 to TRBJ2-7; 7 nucleotides agree with TRBD1. This CDR3 is built from 15 residues. Losses at the gene ends were 6 bases for V and 2 bases for J; bases not matched to a gene: 10. Germline V lookup: CDR1 MNHEY, CDR2 SVGAGI. CDR3 amino acids: CASSPPGQGAYEQYF. CDR3 in DNA: TGTGCCAGCAGCCCCCCGGGGCAGGGGGCCTACGAGCAGTACTTC.

The CDR3 DNA follows: TGTGCCAGCAGTTTATCAGGGACAGGGGGTGCAGCTTTCTTT. It translates to CASSLSGTGGAAFF. The V gene is TRBV27, the J gene TRBJ1-1, with 11 bases fitting TRBD1. CDR1 is MNHEY and CDR2 is SMNVEV in the germline V gene (reference sequence). CDR3 length: 14 amino acids. The ends lost 0 bases at V and 10 bases at J; junction bases unmatched: 4.

The chain carries TRBV4-3 and TRBJ1-4; D is unresolved. The germline V and J ends were trimmed by 0 bases and 5 bases, with 19 bases remaining between them. This CDR3 is built from 18 residues. Germline V gene data show CDR1 as LGHNA and CDR2 as YSLEER. DNA for the CDR3: TGCGCCAGCAGCCAAGATCGGTTTATCGGACTAGAAAATGAAAAACTGTTTTTT. Translating gives CASSQDRFIGLENEKLFF.

The chain recombines TRBV5-1 with TRBJ2-7; TRBD1 matches at 8 bases. The CDR3 has 15 residues. Germline-derived CDR1 and CDR2 are SGHRS and YFSETQ. V lost 4 bases and J lost 3; bases outside the gene matches: 9. The CDR3 spells CASSPRGRLSYEQYF. The CDR3, as DNA: TGCGCCAGCAGCCCCAGGGGGCGGCTGAGCTACGAGCAGTACTTC.

This clone was recorded once. This sequence joins TRBV28 and TRBJ2-1; D remains unclear. V was clipped by 7 bases and J by 6 bases, with 7 bases between them. Germline CDR1 reads MDHEN; CDR2 reads SYDVKM. CDR3 length: 11 amino acids. CDR3 loop: CASTTFNEQFF. DNA of the CDR3: TGTGCCAGCACCACTTTCAATGAGCAGTTCTTC.

The rearrangement joins TRBV7-9 to TRBJ2-2, with D unresolved. Trimming cost V 8 bases and J 4 bases, with 14 bases left between them. This CDR3 has 14 amino acids. CDR1 and CDR2 (germline): SEHNR, FQNEAQ (reference sequence). Written as DNA, the CDR3 is TGTGCCAGCGGTCCTTCCGAAACCACCGGGGAGCTGTTTTTT. It encodes CASGPSETTGELFF.

The rearrangement links TRBV27 to TRBJ2-2; D may correspond to TRBD1 or TRBD2 (5 bases each). Germline V lookup: CDR1 MNHEY, CDR2 SMNVEV (reference sequence). The CDR3 covers 17 residues. V lost 4 bases and J lost 6, with 21 bases in between. This CDR3 reads CASSYPHRGGIPGELFF. CDR3 coding DNA: TGTGCCAGCAGTTACCCCCACCGGGGCGGTATTCCCGGGGAGCTGTTTTTT.

The rearrangement uses TRBV13 and TRBJ2-5; D remains unclear. The germline V gene has CDR1 PRHDT and CDR2 FYEKMQ (reference sequence). V lost 2 bases, J lost 5 bases, and 9 bases lay in between. This CDR3 spans 13 amino acids. The CDR3 nucleotides read TGTGCCAGCAGCTTATTATTGGACGAGACCCAGTACTTC. This translates into CASSLLLDETQYF.

J is TRBJ2-2 and V is TRBV4-3, with 8 bases that match TRBD2. The CDR3 length is 16 residues. With V trimmed by 0 bases and J by 8 bases, 8 bases remained unmatched. Looked up from germline, CDR1 is LGHNA and CDR2 is YSLEER. The CDR3: CASSQDSGGPLGELFF. The DNA for the CDR3 is TGCGCCAGCAGCCAAGATTCGGGAGGGCCATTAGGGGAGCTGTTTTTT.

J is TRBJ2-5 and V is TRBV7-2; D remains unclear. The CDR3 consists of 15 residues. V was clipped by 0 bases and J by 0 bases, with 8 bases between them. Germline CDR1 and CDR2: SGHTA and FQGNSA. CDR3 sequence reads: CASSLAAVYQETQYF. In DNA form, the CDR3 reads TGTGCCAGCAGCTTAGCGGCAGTGTACCAAGAGACCCAGTACTTC.

The genes are TRBV11-3 and TRBJ2-1; D is unclear. The CDR3 consists of 13 residues. The germline V gene has CDR1 SGHNT and CDR2 YENEEA. V shed 1 base and J shed 9 bases, with 10 bases lying between them. Here the CDR3 reads CASSLATGAEQFF. The CDR3 DNA is TGTGCCAGCAGCTTAGCGACTGGTGCTGAGCAGTTCTTC. Combining the CDR3 with reference TRBV11-3 and TRBJ2-1 gives the whole variable domain EAGVVQSPRYKIIEKKQPVAFWCNPISGHNTLYWYLQNLGQGPELLIRYENEEAVDDSQLPKDRFSAERLKGVDSTLKIQPAELGDSAVYLCASSLATGAEQFFGPGTRLTVL.

The chain joins TRBV7-2 to TRBJ2-7; 12 nucleotides align to TRBD2. Germline trimming cut 1 base from V and 2 bases from J; bases unmatched to any gene: 6. The CDR3 consists of 17 residues. Per the germline V gene, CDR1 is SGHTA and CDR2 is FQGNSA. CDR3 amino acids: CASSLGRLAGVTYEQYF. CDR3 in DNA: TGTGCCAGCAGCTTAGGCCGACTAGCGGGAGTGACCTACGAGCAGTACTTC. Full variable domain (remainder filled in from reference TRBV7-2 and TRBJ2-7): GAGVSQSPSNKVTEKGKDVELRCDPISGHTALYWYRQSLGQGLEFLIYFQGNSAPDKSGLPSDRFSAERTGGSVSTLTIQRTQQEDSAVYLCASSLGRLAGVTYEQYFGPGTRLTVT.

This clone occurred once. In nucleotides, the CDR3 is TGTGCCAGTAGTCCGTGGACAGGGGAAAGCACTGAAGCTTTCTTT. Translating it yields CASSPWTGESTEAFF. V usage is TRBV19 and J usage is TRBJ1-1; 9 bases map to TRBD1. Trimming took 5 bases from V and 4 from J; bases not matched to a gene: 8. Germline values: CDR1 LNHDA, CDR2 SQIVND (reference sequence). The CDR3 spans 15 residues.